The present T cell receptor beta chain was sequenced within a study of T cells in Graves' hyperthyroidism and ophthalmopathy. Study results and caveats: Most thyroid clonotypes expanded above 0.001 appeared in blood too.

Ten or more counts support this clonotype. Its cognate antigen is unknown. Germline CDR1 and CDR2: MDHEN and SYDVKM. The CDR3 runs to 14 residues. V shed 5 bases and J 5 bases; nucleotides not matched to a gene: 7. RNA transcripts gave rise to amplified TCR beta CDR3 regions. A first-round RT-PCR of the TCR CDR3 used the HTBI primer set. MiXCR, run by TCRdb on the multiplex PCR reads, gives a single entry per CDR3 protein. The sample lists 250,000 to 300,000 distinct CDR3 sequences, around 13% occurring once. The source of this sequence is a woman aged 35 to 49 with Graves' hyperthyroidism. The sample consisted of blood. V and J are TRBV28 and TRBJ2-3, with TRBD2 matching 7 bases. CDR3 residues: CASSGSAGVDTQYF. The CDR3 nucleotides are TGTGCCAGCAGTGGGAGCGCGGGAGTAGATACGCAGTATTTT.